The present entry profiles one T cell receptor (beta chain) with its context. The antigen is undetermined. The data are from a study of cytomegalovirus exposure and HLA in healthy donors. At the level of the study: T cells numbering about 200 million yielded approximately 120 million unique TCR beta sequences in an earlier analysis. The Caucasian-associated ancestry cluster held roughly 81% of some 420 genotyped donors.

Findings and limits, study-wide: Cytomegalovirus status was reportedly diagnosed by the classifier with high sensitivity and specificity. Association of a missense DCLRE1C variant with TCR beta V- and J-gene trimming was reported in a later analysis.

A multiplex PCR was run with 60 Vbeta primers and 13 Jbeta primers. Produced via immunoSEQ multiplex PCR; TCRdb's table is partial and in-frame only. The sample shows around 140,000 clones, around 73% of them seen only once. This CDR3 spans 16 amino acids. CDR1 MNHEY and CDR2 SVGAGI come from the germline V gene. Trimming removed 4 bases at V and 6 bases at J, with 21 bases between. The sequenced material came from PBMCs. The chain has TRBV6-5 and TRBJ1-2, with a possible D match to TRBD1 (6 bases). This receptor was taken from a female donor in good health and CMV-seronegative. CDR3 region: CASSFRTVILGNGYTF. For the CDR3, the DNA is TGTGCCAGCAGTTTCAGGACAGTAATTCTAGGGAATGGCTACACCTTC.